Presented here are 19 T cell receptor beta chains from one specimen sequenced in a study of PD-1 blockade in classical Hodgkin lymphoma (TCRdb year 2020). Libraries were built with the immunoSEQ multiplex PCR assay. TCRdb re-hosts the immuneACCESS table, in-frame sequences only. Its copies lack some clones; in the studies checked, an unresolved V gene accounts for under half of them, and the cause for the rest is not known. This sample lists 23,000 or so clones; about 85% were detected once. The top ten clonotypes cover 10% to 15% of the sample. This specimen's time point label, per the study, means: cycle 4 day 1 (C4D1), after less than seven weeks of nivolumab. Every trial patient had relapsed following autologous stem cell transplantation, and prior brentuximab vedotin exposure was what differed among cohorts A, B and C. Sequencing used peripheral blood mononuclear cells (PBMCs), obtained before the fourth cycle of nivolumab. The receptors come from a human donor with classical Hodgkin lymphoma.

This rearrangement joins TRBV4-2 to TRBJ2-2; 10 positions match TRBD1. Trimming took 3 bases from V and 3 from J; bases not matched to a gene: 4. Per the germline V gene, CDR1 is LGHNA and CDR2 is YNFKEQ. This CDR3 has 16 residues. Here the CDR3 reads CASSHPGQGDTGELFF. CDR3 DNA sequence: TGTGCCAGCAGCCACCCCGGACAGGGGGACACCGGGGAGCTGTTTTTT.

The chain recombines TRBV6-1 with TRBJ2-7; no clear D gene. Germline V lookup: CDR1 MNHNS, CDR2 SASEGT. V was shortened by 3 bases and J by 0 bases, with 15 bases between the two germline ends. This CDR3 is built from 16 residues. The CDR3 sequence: CASSDQEGISSYEQYF. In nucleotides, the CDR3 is TGTGCCAGCAGTGACCAAGAAGGTATAAGCTCCTACGAGCAGTACTTC.

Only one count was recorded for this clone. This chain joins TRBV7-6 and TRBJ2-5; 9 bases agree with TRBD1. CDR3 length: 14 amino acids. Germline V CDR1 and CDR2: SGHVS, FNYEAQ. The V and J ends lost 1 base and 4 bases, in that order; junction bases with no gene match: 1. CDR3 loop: CASSLDRGPETQYF. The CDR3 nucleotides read TGTGCCAGCAGCTTAGACAGGGGGCCAGAGACCCAGTACTTC.

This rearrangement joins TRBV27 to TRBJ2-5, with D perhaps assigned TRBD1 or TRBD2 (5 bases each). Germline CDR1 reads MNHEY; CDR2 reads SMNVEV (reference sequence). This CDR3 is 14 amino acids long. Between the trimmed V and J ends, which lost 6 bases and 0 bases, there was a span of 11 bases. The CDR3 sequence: CASSQRDHQETQYF. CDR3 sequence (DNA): TGTGCCAGCAGCCAACGGGACCACCAAGAGACCCAGTACTTC.

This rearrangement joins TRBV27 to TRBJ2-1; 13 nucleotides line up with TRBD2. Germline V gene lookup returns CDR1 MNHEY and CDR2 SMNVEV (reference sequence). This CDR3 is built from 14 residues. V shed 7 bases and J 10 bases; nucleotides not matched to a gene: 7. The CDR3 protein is CASIGLAGAGEQFF. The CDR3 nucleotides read TGTGCCAGCATAGGACTAGCGGGAGCTGGCGAGCAGTTCTTC.

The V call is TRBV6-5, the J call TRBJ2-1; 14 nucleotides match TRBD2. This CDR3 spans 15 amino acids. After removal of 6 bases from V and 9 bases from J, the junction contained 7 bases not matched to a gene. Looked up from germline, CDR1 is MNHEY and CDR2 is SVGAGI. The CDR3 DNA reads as TGTGCCAGCAGCCGAACCGGGACTAGCGGGGGTGAGCAGTTCTTC. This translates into CASSRTGTSGGEQFF.

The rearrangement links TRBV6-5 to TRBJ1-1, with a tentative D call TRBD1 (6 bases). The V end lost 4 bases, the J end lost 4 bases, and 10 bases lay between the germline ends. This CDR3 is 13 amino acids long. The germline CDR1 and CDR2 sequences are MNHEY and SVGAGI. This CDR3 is CASSSGVRTEAFF. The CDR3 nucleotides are TGTGCCAGCAGTTCAGGGGTTCGCACTGAAGCTTTCTTT.

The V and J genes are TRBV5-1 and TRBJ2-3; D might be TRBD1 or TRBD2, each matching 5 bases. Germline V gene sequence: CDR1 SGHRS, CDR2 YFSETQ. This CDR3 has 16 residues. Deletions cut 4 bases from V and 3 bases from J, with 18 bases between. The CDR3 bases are TGCGCCAGCAGCCCTGGGGGACCCCGGAGGACAGATACGCAGTATTTT. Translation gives CASSPGGPRRTDTQYF.

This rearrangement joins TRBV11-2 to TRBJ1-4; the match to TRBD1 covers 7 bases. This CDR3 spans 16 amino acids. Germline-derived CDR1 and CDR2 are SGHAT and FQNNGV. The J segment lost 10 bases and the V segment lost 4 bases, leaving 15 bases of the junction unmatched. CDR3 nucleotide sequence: TGTGCCAGCAGCTATTCACAGGGGCCCCTGCGATCAAAACTGTTTTTT. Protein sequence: CASSYSQGPLRSKLFF. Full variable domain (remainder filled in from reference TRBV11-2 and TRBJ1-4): EAGVAQSPRYKIIEKRQSVAFWCNPISGHATLYWYQQILGQGPKLLIQFQNNGVVDDSQLPKDRFSAERLKGVDSTLKIQPAKLEDSAVYLCASSYSQGPLRSKLFFGSGTQLSVL.

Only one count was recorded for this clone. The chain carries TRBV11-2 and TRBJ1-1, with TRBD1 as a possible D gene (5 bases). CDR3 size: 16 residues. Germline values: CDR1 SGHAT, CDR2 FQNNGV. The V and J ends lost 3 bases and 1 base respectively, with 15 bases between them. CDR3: CASSLEGWTGNTEAFF. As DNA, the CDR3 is TGTGCCAGCAGCTTGGAGGGGTGGACGGGGAACACTGAAGCTTTCTTT.

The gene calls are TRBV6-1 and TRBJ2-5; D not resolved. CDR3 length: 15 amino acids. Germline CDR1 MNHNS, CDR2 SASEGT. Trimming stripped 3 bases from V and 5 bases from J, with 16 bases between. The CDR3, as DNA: TGTGCCAGCAGTGAGGTATTAAGCGTCTTGGAGACCCAGTACTTC. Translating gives CASSEVLSVLETQYF.

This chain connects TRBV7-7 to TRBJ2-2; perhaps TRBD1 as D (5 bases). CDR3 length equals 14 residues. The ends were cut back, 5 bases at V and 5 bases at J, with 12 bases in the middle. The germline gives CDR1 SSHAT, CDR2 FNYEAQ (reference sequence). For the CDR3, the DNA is TGTGCCAGCAGCATCAGGGTAGGGACCGGGGAGCTGTTTTTT. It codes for CASSIRVGTGELFF.

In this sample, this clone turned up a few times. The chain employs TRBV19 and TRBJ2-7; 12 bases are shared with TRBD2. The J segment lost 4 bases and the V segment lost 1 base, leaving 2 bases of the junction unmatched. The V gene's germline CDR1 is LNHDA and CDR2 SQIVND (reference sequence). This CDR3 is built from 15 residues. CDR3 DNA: TGTGCCAGTAGTATAGGGACTAGCGGGAAATACGAGCAGTACTTC. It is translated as CASSIGTSGKYEQYF.

The DNA of the CDR3 is TGTGCCAGCAGCCCCGTGGGACAGACGAACACCGGGGAGCTGTTTTTT. Translating gives CASSPVGQTNTGELFF. The V and J genes are TRBV7-9 and TRBJ2-2; 7 bases line up with TRBD1. The V gene's germline CDR1 is SEHNR and CDR2 FQNEAQ (reference sequence). CDR3 length equals 16 residues. Unmatched junction bases numbered 6, after V lost 5 bases and J lost 0 bases. Drawing the rest from reference TRBV7-9 and TRBJ2-2, the complete variable domain is DTGVSQNPRHKITKRGQNVTFRCDPISEHNRLYWYRQTLGQGPEFLTYFQNEAQLEKSRLLSDRFSAERPKGSFSTLEIQRTEQGDSAMYLCASSPVGQTNTGELFFGEGSRLTVL.

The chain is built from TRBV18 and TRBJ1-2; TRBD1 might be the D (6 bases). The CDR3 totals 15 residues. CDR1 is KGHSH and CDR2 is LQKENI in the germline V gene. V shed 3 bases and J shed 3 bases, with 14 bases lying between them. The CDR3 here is CASSPGGRDDYGYTF. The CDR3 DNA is TGTGCCAGCTCACCCGGGGGCCGCGACGACTATGGCTACACCTTC.

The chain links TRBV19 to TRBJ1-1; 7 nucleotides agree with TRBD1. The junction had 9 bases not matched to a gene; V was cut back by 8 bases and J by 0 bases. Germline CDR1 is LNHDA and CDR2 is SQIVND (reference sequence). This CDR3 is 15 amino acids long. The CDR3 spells CASSFRGQLNTEAFF. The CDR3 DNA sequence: TGTGCCAGTTCTTTTAGGGGACAGTTGAACACTGAAGCTTTCTTT.

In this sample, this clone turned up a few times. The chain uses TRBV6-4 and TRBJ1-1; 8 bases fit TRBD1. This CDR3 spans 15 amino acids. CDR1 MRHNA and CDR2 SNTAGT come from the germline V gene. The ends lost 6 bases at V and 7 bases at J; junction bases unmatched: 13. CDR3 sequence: CASSSTGGFVGEAFF. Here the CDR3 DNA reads TGTGCCAGCAGCTCCACAGGGGGTTTCGTCGGTGAAGCTTTCTTT.

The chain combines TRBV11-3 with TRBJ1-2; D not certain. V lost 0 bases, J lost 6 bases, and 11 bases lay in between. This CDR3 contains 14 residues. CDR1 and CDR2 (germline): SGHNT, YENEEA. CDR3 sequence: CASSLDEGADGYTF. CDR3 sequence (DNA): TGTGCCAGCAGCTTAGATGAGGGCGCAGATGGCTACACCTTC.

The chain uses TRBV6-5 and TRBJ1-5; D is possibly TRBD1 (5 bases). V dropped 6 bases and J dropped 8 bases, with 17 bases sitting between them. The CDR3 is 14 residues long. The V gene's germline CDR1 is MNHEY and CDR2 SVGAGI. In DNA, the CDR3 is TGTGCCAGCAGCCCAGCGGGGGTGGGGAAGCCCCAGCATTTT. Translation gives CASSPAGVGKPQHF.